This record concerns one T cell receptor beta chain sequence. This record belongs to a study of monozygotic twins with inflammatory bowel disease. TCRdb derives one entry per CDR3 protein from the 5' RACE reads, leaving out DNA. The table gives a few hundred thousand distinct CDR3 sequences; the top ten clones make up roughly 2.6% of it. The V gene's germline CDR1 is ENHRY and CDR2 SYGVKD. This CDR3 has 15 amino acids. Donors each gave more than 2 ml of blood. This sequence was found in a human donor with ulcerative colitis or Crohn's disease, or a healthy co-twin of an affected twin (not recorded which). The sequencing sample was made of blood. The gene calls are TRBV10-3 and TRBJ2-7; TCRdb's D gene call, TRBD2, goes unchecked for lack of DNA. This CDR3 is CAISGTGTSGYEQYF.